The TCR beta chain described here comes from a study of blood T cell repertoires in COVID-19. Study details: The United States, Italy and Spain supplied acute and convalescent COVID-19 samples.

The data were produced by immunoSEQ multiplex PCR, yet TCRdb's version contains in-frame clones alone and is incomplete. This sample carries around 99,000 clones, over 80% of them seen once, and the ten largest clones take roughly 18%. The CDR3 sequence is 15 residues long. Per germline, CDR1 MNHEY and CDR2 SMNVEV (reference sequence). V gave up 4 bases and J gave up 11 bases; unmatched junction bases: 10. The specimen was peripheral blood. This chain joins TRBV27 and TRBJ1-5, with 11 bases that match TRBD1. The TCR comes from a woman between 55 and 75 years old with acute or convalescent COVID-19. The CDR3 loop is CASSSPGQGVWSQHF. CDR3 DNA sequence: TGTGCCAGCAGTTCTCCGGGACAGGGGGTTTGGTCCCAGCATTTT.